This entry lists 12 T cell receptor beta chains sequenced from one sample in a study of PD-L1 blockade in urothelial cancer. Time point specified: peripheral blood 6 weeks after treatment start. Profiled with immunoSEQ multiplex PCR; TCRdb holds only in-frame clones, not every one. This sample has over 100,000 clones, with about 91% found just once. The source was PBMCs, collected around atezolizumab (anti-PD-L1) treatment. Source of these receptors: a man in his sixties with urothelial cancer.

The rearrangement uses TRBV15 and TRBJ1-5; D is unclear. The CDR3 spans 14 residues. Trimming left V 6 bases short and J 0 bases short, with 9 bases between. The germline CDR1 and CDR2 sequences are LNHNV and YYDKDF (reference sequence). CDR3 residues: CATRGGLSNQPQHF. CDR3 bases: TGTGCCACCAGGGGAGGACTTAGCAATCAGCCCCAGCATTTT.

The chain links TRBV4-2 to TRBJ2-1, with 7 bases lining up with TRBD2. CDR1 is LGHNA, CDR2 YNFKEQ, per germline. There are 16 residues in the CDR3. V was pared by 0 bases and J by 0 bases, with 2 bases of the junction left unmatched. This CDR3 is CASSQDRGVSYNEQFF. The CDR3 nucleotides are TGTGCCAGCAGCCAAGACCGGGGGGTCTCCTACAATGAGCAGTTCTTC.

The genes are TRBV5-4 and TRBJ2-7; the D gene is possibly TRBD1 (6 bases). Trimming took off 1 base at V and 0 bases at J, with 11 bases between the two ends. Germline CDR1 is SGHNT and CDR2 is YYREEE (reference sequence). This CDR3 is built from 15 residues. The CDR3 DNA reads TGTGCCAGCAGCTTGAGGGGGACCGTCTCCTACGAGCAGTACTTC. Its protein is CASSLRGTVSYEQYF. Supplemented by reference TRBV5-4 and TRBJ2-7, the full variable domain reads ETGVTQSPTHLIKTRGQQVTLRCSSQSGHNTVSWYQQALGQGPQFIFQYYREEENGRGNFPPRFSGLQFPNYSSELNVNALELDDSALYLCASSLRGTVSYEQYFGPGTRLTVT.

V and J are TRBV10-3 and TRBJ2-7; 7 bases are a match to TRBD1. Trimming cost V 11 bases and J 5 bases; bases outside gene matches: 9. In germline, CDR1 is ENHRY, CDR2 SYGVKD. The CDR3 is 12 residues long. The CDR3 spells CAVSWTGDEQYF. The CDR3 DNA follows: TGTGCCGTCTCCTGGACAGGCGACGAGCAGTACTTC.

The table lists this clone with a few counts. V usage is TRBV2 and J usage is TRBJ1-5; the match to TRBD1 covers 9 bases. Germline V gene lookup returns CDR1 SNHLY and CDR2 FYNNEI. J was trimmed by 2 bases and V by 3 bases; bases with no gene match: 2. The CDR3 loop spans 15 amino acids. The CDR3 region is CASSDRTGGNQPQHF. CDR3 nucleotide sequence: TGTGCCAGCAGTGACCGGACAGGGGGCAATCAGCCCCAGCATTTT.

The CDR3 DNA sequence: TGTGCCAGCAGCTCCGCCCGGGGAACGGAGCAGTACTTC. Translation gives CASSSARGTEQYF. This sequence joins TRBV11-3 and TRBJ2-7, with D perhaps TRBD2 (5 bases). The CDR3 has 13 amino acids. Trimming cost V 4 bases and J 7 bases, with 14 bases left between them. The V gene's germline CDR1 is SGHNT and CDR2 YENEEA.

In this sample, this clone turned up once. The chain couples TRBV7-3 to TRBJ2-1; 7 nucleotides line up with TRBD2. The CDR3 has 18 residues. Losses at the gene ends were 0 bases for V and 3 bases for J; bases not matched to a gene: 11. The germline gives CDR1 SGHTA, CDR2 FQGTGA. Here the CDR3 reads CASSLTGFGRGIYNEQFF. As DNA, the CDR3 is TGTGCCAGCAGCTTAACGGGGTTCGGGCGGGGGATCTACAATGAGCAGTTCTTC. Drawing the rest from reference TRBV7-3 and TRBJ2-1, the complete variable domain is GAGVSQTPSNKVTEKGKYVELRCDPISGHTALYWYRQSLGQGPEFLIYFQGTGAADDSGLPNDRFFAVRPEGSVSTLKIQRTERGDSAVYLCASSLTGFGRGIYNEQFFGPGTRLTVL.

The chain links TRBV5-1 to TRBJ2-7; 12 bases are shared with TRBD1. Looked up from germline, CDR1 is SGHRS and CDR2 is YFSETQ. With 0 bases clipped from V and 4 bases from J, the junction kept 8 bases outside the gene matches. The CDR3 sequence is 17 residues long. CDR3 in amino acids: CASSLASGTGGLYEQYF. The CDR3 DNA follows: TGCGCCAGCAGCTTGGCTTCCGGGACAGGGGGCCTTTACGAGCAGTACTTC.

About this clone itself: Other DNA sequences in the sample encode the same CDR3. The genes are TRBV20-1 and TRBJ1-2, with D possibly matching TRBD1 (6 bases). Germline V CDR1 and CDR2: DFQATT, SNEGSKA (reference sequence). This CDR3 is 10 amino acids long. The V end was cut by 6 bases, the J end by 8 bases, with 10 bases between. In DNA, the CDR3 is TGCAGTGCCGCAGGGGACGGCTACACCTTC. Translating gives CSAAGDGYTF.

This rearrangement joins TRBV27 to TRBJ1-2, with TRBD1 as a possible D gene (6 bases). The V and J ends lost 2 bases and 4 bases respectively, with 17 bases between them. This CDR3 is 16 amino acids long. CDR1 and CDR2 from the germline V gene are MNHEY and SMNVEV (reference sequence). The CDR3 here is CASSLKPQGSSYGYTF. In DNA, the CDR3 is TGTGCCAGCAGTTTAAAACCGCAGGGGAGTAGCTATGGCTACACCTTC.

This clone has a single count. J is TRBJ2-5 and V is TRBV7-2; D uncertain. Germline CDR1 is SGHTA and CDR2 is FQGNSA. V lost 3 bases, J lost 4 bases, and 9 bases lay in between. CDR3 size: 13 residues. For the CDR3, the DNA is TGTGCCAGCAGCTTGTTGGTGGCAGAGACCCAGTACTTC. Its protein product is CASSLLVAETQYF. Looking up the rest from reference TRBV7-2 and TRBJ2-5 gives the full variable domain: GAGVSQSPSNKVTEKGKDVELRCDPISGHTALYWYRQSLGQGLEFLIYFQGNSAPDKSGLPSDRFSAERTGGSVSTLTIQRTQQEDSAVYLCASSLLVAETQYFGPGTRLLVL.

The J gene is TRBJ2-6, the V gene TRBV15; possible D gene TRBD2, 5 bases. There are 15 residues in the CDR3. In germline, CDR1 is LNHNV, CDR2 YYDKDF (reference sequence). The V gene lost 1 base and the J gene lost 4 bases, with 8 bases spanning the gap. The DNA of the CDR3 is TGTGCCACCAGCAGAGGAGGGTTGGGGGCCAACGTCCTGACTTTC. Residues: CATSRGGLGANVLTF.